This T cell receptor (beta chain) was observed in a study of cytomegalovirus exposure and HLA in healthy donors. Background on the study: A subsequent analysis reported that the 120 validation repertoires were produced on the same platform that had also been used for the roughly 670 first-cohort repertoires.

The donors were part of the validation cohort of 120 subjects. That cohort was separate from the first cohort, which comprised about 670 subjects. Study-wide findings and caveats: As confirmed in vitro, three CMV-associated chains were specific for CMV antigens.

The ends were cut back, 1 base at V and 6 bases at J, with 15 bases in the middle. Germline V gene lookup returns CDR1 SQVTM and CDR2 ANQGSEA. The CDR3 has 14 residues. As to this clone: Its antigen is not known.

Assay: immunoSEQ multiplex PCR; the TCRdb copy retains only in-frame clones and omits some. This table holds 140,000 to 150,000 clones, approximately 90% found once. What was sequenced was PBMCs. The genes are TRBV29-1 and TRBJ1-1; D is perhaps TRBD1 (5 bases). This receptor was identified in a man aged 18-30 years in good health and CMV-seronegative. CDR3: CSVEARTGRAEAFF. The DNA of the CDR3 is TGCAGCGTTGAAGCCCGAACAGGACGCGCTGAAGCTTTCTTT.